Included here is one T cell receptor beta chain sequence, with context. Its specificity is not known. This entry belongs to a study of blood T cells in healthy people across ages. Alongside a J-beta primer mix, a sample-barcoded 5' primer served in a second PCR lasting roughly 6 to 11 cycles. Unique molecular identifiers of 12 random nucleotides labeled each cDNA. Each CDR3 protein is one row after TCRdb ran MiXCR on the 5' RACE reads. The data contain over a million distinct CDR3 sequences, almost 60% of them singletons. Germline CDR1 and CDR2: DFQATT and SNEGSKA (reference sequence). This CDR3 comprises 14 residues. The trim removed 0 bases at V and 0 bases at J, leaving 1 base unmatched. Overall study results and limits: Measured against age, TCR beta diversity per million T cells decreased in a roughly linear manner. Unsorted PBMC material precluded a definitive naive versus antigen-experienced comparison.

The chain uses TRBV20-1 and TRBJ1-2; 7 bases align to TRBD1. This clonotype was sampled from a man between 18 and 35 years old in good health. The specimen sequenced was blood. CDR3 protein: CSAREGTANYGYTF. CDR3 in DNA: TGCAGTGCTAGAGAAGGGACAGCTAACTATGGCTACACCTTC.